Given below is one T cell receptor (beta chain) in context. The CDR3 spans 15 residues. CDR1 MNHEY and CDR2 SVGAGI come from the germline V gene. With 6 bases removed from V and 3 bases from J, the gap between germline ends came to 12 bases. Under the authors' procedure: For nucleated cells, counts were estimated from reference gene primer amplification. The repertoire was sequenced with immunoSEQ multiplex PCR; TCRdb's copy has only in-frame clones and lacks some. V, J and clone size reflect that table, while D and trimming were determined from the DNA. The data show more than 85,000 clones, with roughly 80% seen just once and approximately 19% held by the top ten. The data were taken from a study of blood T cell repertoires in COVID-19. Study-level information: Whether acute or convalescent, the COVID-19 samples came from the United States, Italy and Spain. PBMCs, B-cell-depleted T cells, or T cells were the source of the cDNA or gDNA that made up the material.

The clonotype was recovered from a woman in her seventies with acute or convalescent COVID-19. The chain couples TRBV6-5 to TRBJ2-6; D ambiguous. The sample was peripheral blood. CDR3 coding DNA: TGTGCCAGCAGGAGTTCTGTATTTGGGGCCAACGTCCTGACTTTC. As protein: CASRSSVFGANVLTF.